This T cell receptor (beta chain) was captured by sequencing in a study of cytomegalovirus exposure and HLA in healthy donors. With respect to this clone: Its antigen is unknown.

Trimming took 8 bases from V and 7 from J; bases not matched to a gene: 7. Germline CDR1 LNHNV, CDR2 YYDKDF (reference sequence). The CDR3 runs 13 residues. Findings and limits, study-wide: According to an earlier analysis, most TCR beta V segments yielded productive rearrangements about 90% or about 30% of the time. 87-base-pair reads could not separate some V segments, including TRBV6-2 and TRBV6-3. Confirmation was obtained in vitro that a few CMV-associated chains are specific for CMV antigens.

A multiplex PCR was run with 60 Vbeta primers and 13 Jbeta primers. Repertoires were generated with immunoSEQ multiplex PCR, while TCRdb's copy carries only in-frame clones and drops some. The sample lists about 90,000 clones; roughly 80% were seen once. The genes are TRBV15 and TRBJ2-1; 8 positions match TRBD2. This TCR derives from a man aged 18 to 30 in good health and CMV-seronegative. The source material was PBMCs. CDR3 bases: TGTGCCACCCTAGCGGGCTTAGGGAATGAGCAGTTCTTC. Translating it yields CATLAGLGNEQFF.